This T cell receptor (beta chain) was identified during a study of CD8 T cells in Susac syndrome. Study conclusions and caveats: It was acknowledged by the study that relatively few individuals were included in its TCR sequencing and HLA analysis.

An input of about 0.5 to 1 ug of RNA was subjected to reverse transcription using random hexamers. Amplification of TCR beta CDR3 across 54 Vbeta and 13 Jbeta was performed with immunoSEQ multiplex PCR. TCRdb re-called the immunoSEQ multiplex PCR reads with MiXCR, one entry per CDR3 protein. The sample has around 130,000 distinct CDR3 sequences, 85% to 95% seen once. In regard to this clonotype: Its specificity is not known.

V was clipped by 1 base and J by 0 bases, with 9 bases between them. Germline V gene lookup returns CDR1 SEHNR and CDR2 FQNEAQ (reference sequence). This CDR3 has 15 amino acids. The gene calls are TRBV7-9 and TRBJ1-1; D gene unclear. The receptor comes from a human donor in good health. The source material was CD4+ T cells from PBMCs. CDR3 sequence reads: CASSLGAGMNTEAFF. The CDR3 DNA is TGTGCCAGCAGCTTAGGTGCCGGTATGAACACTGAAGCTTTCTTT.